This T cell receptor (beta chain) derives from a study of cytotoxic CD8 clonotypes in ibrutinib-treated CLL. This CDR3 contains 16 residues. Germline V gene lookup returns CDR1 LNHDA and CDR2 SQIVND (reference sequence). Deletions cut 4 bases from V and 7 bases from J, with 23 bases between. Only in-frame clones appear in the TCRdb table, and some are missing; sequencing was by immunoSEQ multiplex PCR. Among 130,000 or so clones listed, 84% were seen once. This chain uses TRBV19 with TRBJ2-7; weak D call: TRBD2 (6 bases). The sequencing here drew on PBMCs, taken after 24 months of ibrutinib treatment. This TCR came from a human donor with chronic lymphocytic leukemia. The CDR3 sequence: CASSRRDSGLPGEQYF. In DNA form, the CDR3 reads TGTGCCAGTAGTAGGCGCGATTCGGGACTCCCTGGAGAGCAGTACTTC.